This TCR beta chain appears in the sequencing data of a study of cytomegalovirus exposure and HLA in healthy donors. As for the study in general: Earlier, some 200 million T cells were analyzed, and some 120 million unique TCR beta sequences were found among them. Genotyping showed 81% of almost 400 donors falling in the Caucasian-associated ancestry cluster.

Whole-study results and caveats: Roughly uniform depth of sequencing across donors was assumed in presence/absence analyses. TCR beta V- and J-gene trimming was later associated with a missense DCLRE1C variant.

Concerning this clone itself: Its antigen is not identified.

This PCR relied on a set of 60 Vbeta primers and 13 Jbeta primers. Generated by immunoSEQ multiplex PCR, the TCRdb table keeps only in-frame clones and is missing some. The sample has over 200,000 clones, 82% seen once. Per the germline V gene, CDR1 is LGHNA and CDR2 is YSLEER. V lost 0 bases, J lost 1 base, and 10 bases lay in between. CDR3 length: 16 amino acids. The rearrangement joins TRBV4-3 to TRBJ1-5, with a tentative D call TRBD1 (5 bases). Sequencing input: PBMCs. The clonotype comes from a woman aged 35 to 49 in good health and CMV-seropositive. In DNA form, the CDR3 reads TGCGCCAGCAGCCAAGATTGGCAGGGAAGCAATCAGCCCCAGCATTTT. It codes for CASSQDWQGSNQPQHF.